This entry concerns a single T cell receptor (beta chain). With around 520 ng total RNA as template and a constant-region primer, TCR beta cDNA was made. ARM-PCR, slightly modified, supplied the TCR beta libraries through three nested multiplex PCR rounds. TRBV1-TRBV30 forward primers paired with a C-beta reverse primer were used in the first two PCR rounds, which ran approximately 11 cycles each. TCRdb analysed the multiplex PCR reads with MiXCR anew, one entry per CDR3 protein. Seen here are under 150,000 distinct CDR3 sequences, roughly 70% observed once, and the top ten hold 8.1%. The data stem from a study of tumor-infiltrating lymphocytes in primary liver carcinoma. Study context: With diameters of roughly 4 to 10 cm, tumors were stage T1-T3 N0M0.

V gave up 0 bases and J gave up 6 bases, with 10 bases separating them. The CDR3 has 14 amino acids. The V gene's germline CDR1 is MRHNA and CDR2 SNTAGT. Total RNA and DNA came together from about 19-30 mg of bulk tissue without cell sorting. This receptor was taken from a woman aged 55-75 years with primary liver carcinoma and hepatitis B virus infection. The material sequenced was tumor-adjacent normal liver tissue. The chain links TRBV6-4 to TRBJ2-3; maybe TRBD1 (5 bases). The CDR3 sequence: CASSDSTDIDTQYF. The CDR3 DNA sequence: TGTGCCAGCAGTGACTCGACAGACATCGATACGCAGTATTTT.